The 15 T cell receptor beta chains presented below share a single source sample, sequenced in a study of T cells expressing NK-cell markers. TCRdb re-called the 5' RACE reads; one entry per CDR3 protein, DNA not given. This sample's table has about 460,000 distinct CDR3 sequences. Input material: blood T cells: a sorted CD56 or NKG2C T cell subset, CD4+ or CD8+ T cells, or bulk PBMC T cells (not recorded which). Receptors originate from a woman between 50 and 59 years old in good health.

The chain joins TRBV6-5 to TRBJ1-4; TCRdb designates TRBD1, a call that cannot be tested without DNA. The germline V gene has CDR1 MNHEY and CDR2 SVGAGI. There are 15 residues in the CDR3. CDR3 region: CASSLYRGQSEKLFF.

J is TRBJ1-5 and V is TRBV6-2 or TRBV6-3; the D call from TCRdb, TRBD1, cannot be confirmed without DNA. Germline CDR1 MNHEY, CDR2 SVGEGT. The CDR3 length is 12 residues. The CDR3 protein is CASRNGGGPQHF.

This chain links TRBV12-3 or TRBV12-4 with TRBJ2-1; TCRdb gives TRBD1 as the D gene, but with no DNA this cannot be confirmed. The CDR3 length is 14 residues. This CDR3 is CASRLGTGYNEQFF.

The chain links TRBV10-3 to TRBJ2-1; as DNA is missing, the TRBD2 call by TCRdb cannot be tested. The CDR3 spans 13 residues. The germline CDR1 and CDR2 sequences are ENHRY and SYGVKD. The CDR3 sequence is CASGTFSYNEQFF.

This chain joins TRBV5-1 and TRBJ2-2; TCRdb's D gene call, TRBD2, goes unchecked for lack of DNA. This CDR3 has 17 amino acids. Germline CDR1 reads SGHRS; CDR2 reads YFSETQ. CDR3 protein: CASSLVPTGGATGELFF.

The chain has TRBV16 and TRBJ2-4; TCRdb designates TRBD2, a call that cannot be tested without DNA. The germline V gene has CDR1 KGHSY and CDR2 FQNENV. The CDR3 runs 19 residues. CDR3 amino acids: CASSLTTSGRASSKNIQYF. Full variable domain (rest looked up from reference TRBV16 and TRBJ2-4): GEEVAQTPKHLVRGEGQKAKLYCAPIKGHSYVFWYQQVLKNEFKFLISFQNENVFDETGMPKERFSAKCLPNSPCSLEIQATKLEDSAVYFCASSLTTSGRASSKNIQYFGAGTRLSVL.

The chain carries TRBV12-3 or TRBV12-4 and TRBJ1-5; TCRdb outputs TRBD1, but without DNA this stays unchecked. There are 19 residues in the CDR3. The CDR3 protein is CASSSTGQGGPLSNQPQHF.

This chain joins TRBV5-1 and TRBJ1-4; there is no DNA to check the TCRdb D call of TRBD1. The CDR3 runs 15 residues. Germline CDR1 and CDR2: SGHRS and YFSETQ. This chain's CDR3 is CASSARTGGNEKLFF.

This chain connects TRBV12-3 or TRBV12-4 to TRBJ2-7; TCRdb picks TRBD2, but there is no DNA to check that call. The CDR3 covers 17 residues. The CDR3: CASSFWLGVGGRYEQYF.

The V gene is TRBV29-1, the J gene TRBJ2-7; as DNA is missing, the TRBD2 call by TCRdb cannot be tested. CDR1 and CDR2 from the germline V gene are SQVTM and ANQGSEA. The CDR3 runs 13 residues. The chain's CDR3 is CSARLGPTYEQYF.

V gene TRBV20-1 combines with J gene TRBJ1-5; the TCRdb D gene call, TRBD1, has no DNA to confirm it. The CDR3 totals 16 residues. Germline CDR1 DFQATT, CDR2 SNEGSKA (reference sequence). CDR3: CSARGLTGNGNQPQHF.

The rearrangement links TRBV20-1 to TRBJ2-7. The germline CDR1 and CDR2 sequences are DFQATT and SNEGSKA (reference sequence). This CDR3 is 16 amino acids long. The CDR3 protein is CSARDPSSGTTYEQYF.

The chain has TRBV6-1 and TRBJ2-1. CDR3 size: 14 residues. CDR1 is MNHNS and CDR2 is SASEGT in the germline V gene. The CDR3 protein is CASMALAQYNEQFF.

This chain joins TRBV19 and TRBJ2-1; TCRdb calls TRBD1, which cannot be checked without DNA. The CDR3 spans 15 residues. The germline V gene encodes CDR1 LNHDA and CDR2 SQIVND (reference sequence). CDR3 residues: CASSAMATGFNEQFF.

The chain uses TRBV13 and TRBJ1-2; TCRdb reports TRBD1, a call that lacks DNA to check it against. The germline CDR1 and CDR2 sequences are PRHDT and FYEKMQ (reference sequence). The CDR3 has 17 amino acids. The CDR3 loop is CASSFIIRQGANYGYTF.